The 24 T cell receptor beta chains given below trace back to one sample, sequenced in a study of CD8+ T cells in alopecia areata. Reverse transcribed after extraction, RNA yielded cDNA as the sequencing template. Measured with immunoSEQ multiplex PCR; TCRdb has only the in-frame clones, and not every one. The sample has 100,000 to 150,000 clones; about 50% are singletons. Specimen: NKG2D-low CD8+ T cells sorted from blood. The source of these receptors is a human donor with alopecia areata.

V and J are TRBV29-1 and TRBJ2-1; 7 positions match TRBD2. Germline CDR1 reads SQVTM; CDR2 reads ANQGSEA. Unmatched junction bases numbered 1, after V lost 0 bases and J lost 8 bases. CDR3 length equals 12 residues. The CDR3, as DNA: TGCAGCGTTGAAGAGCTAGCGGATGAGCAGTTCTTC. As protein: CSVEELADEQFF.

This chain joins TRBV27 and TRBJ2-7; D perhaps matches TRBD1 (6 bases). The CDR3 is 12 amino acids. V dropped 5 bases and J dropped 5 bases, with 10 bases sitting between them. Germline CDR1 is MNHEY and CDR2 is SMNVEV (reference sequence). This chain's CDR3 is CASSTTGHEQYF. In DNA, the CDR3 is TGTGCCAGCAGTACTACAGGGCACGAGCAGTACTTC.

This clone was counted a few times. The sample contains more than one DNA sequence encoding this CDR3. The V call is TRBV29-1, the J call TRBJ2-7, with D tentatively TRBD1 (5 bases). The V and J ends lost 2 bases and 2 bases respectively, with 7 bases between them. The CDR3 covers 12 residues. Germline-derived CDR1 and CDR2 are SQVTM and ANQGSEA. This chain's CDR3 is CSVEHRPYEQYF. CDR3 nucleotide sequence: TGCAGCGTTGAACACAGGCCCTACGAGCAGTACTTC.

This sequence joins TRBV9 and TRBJ2-1; D not certain. Germline assignment: CDR1 SGDLS and CDR2 YYNGEE. Trimming removed 2 bases at V and 5 bases at J, with 14 bases between. The CDR3 is 15 residues long. CDR3 sequence reads: CASSVSGGRNNEQFF. DNA of the CDR3: TGTGCCAGCAGCGTCTCGGGCGGACGGAACAATGAGCAGTTCTTC.

The V gene is TRBV29-1, the J gene TRBJ2-5; D is possibly TRBD1 (6 bases). V was shortened by 6 bases and J by 4 bases, with 15 bases between the two germline ends. Germline loops: CDR1 SQVTM, CDR2 ANQGSEA. The length of the CDR3 is 13 residues. The CDR3 coding sequence is TGCAGCGTCCTCAATTTCAGGGGAGAGACCCAGTACTTC. Its translation: CSVLNFRGETQYF.

The gene calls are TRBV29-1 and TRBJ2-1; no clear D. This CDR3 is 15 amino acids long. The ends were cut back, 4 bases at V and 4 bases at J, with 17 bases in the middle. CDR1 and CDR2 (germline): SQVTM, ANQGSEA. The CDR3 sequence is CSVATNWAQYNEQFF. CDR3 coding DNA: TGCAGCGTTGCCACGAATTGGGCCCAATACAATGAGCAGTTCTTC.

V usage is TRBV27 and J usage is TRBJ1-2; perhaps TRBD1 as D (5 bases). Trimming took 5 bases from V and 7 from J, leaving 17 bases between them. This CDR3 has 14 residues. Per the germline V gene, CDR1 is MNHEY and CDR2 is SMNVEV (reference sequence). CDR3 region: CASSQGSGSSGYTF. CDR3 sequence (DNA): TGTGCCAGCAGTCAAGGATCAGGGTCTAGTGGCTACACCTTC.

This clone turned up a few times. The chain has TRBV28 and TRBJ2-5, with TRBD2 as a possible D gene (6 bases). The CDR3 runs to 16 residues. The V end was cut by 5 bases, the J end by 2 bases, with 18 bases between. CDR1 and CDR2 from the germline V gene are MDHEN and SYDVKM. The CDR3 here is CASSTRDSLGQETQYF. DNA for the CDR3: TGTGCCAGCAGTACCCGGGACTCTCTCGGGCAAGAGACCCAGTACTTC.

The gene calls are TRBV27 and TRBJ2-7, with TRBD2 identical over 8 bases. In germline, CDR1 is MNHEY, CDR2 SMNVEV (reference sequence). After removal of 5 bases from V and 2 bases from J, the junction contained 5 bases not matched to a gene. CDR3 length: 14 amino acids. The CDR3 region is CASSPRGGTYEQYF. For the CDR3, the DNA is TGTGCCAGCAGTCCCCGCGGGGGGACCTACGAGCAGTACTTC.

This clone was picked up a small number of times. V is TRBV29-1 and J is TRBJ2-1; D is uncertain. In germline, CDR1 is SQVTM, CDR2 ANQGSEA. V was cut by 7 bases and J by 5 bases, with 15 bases left in between. CDR3 length equals 13 residues. The CDR3 DNA reads as TGCAGCGCCTATGATAGGAATAACAATGAGCAGTTCTTC. Translating gives CSAYDRNNNEQFF.

This rearrangement joins TRBV5-6 to TRBJ2-7; D not certain. This CDR3 has 13 residues. Germline CDR1 reads SGHDT; CDR2 reads YYEEEE. V lost 6 bases and J lost 0, with 10 bases in between. The CDR3 DNA reads as TGTGCCAGCACCATGGGTTACTCCTACGAGCAGTACTTC. Protein: CASTMGYSYEQYF.

J is TRBJ2-7 and V is TRBV28; unclear D gene. V was pared by 6 bases and J by 4 bases, with 7 bases between. This CDR3 is built from 11 residues. Germline CDR1 is MDHEN and CDR2 is SYDVKM. The CDR3 is CASRDEYEQYF. The CDR3 bases are TGTGCCAGCAGGGACGAGTACGAGCAGTACTTC. Drawing the rest from reference TRBV28 and TRBJ2-7, the complete variable domain is DVKVTQSSRYLVKRTGEKVFLECVQDMDHENMFWYRQDPGLGLRLIYFSYDVKMKEKGDIPEGYSVSREKKERFSLILESASTNQTSMYLCASRDEYEQYFGPGTRLTVT.

This clone was recorded only once. The genes are TRBV29-1 and TRBJ2-7, with 8 bases fitting TRBD1. The length of the CDR3 is 13 residues. CDR1 is SQVTM, CDR2 ANQGSEA, per germline. J lost 3 bases, V lost 5 bases, and 6 bases had no gene match. The CDR3 spells CSVTGGKSYEQYF. For the CDR3, the DNA is TGCAGCGTTACAGGGGGTAAAAGCTACGAGCAGTACTTC.

The CDR3 bases are TGTGCCAGCAGTTCAGGGGTTGGTCTAGGCGAGCAGTACTTC. Translating gives CASSSGVGLGEQYF. The chain couples TRBV6-5 to TRBJ2-7, with D possibly TRBD1 on 6 matching bases. Trimming took off 4 bases at V and 6 bases at J, with 16 bases between the two ends. The CDR3 has 14 amino acids. Germline V gives CDR1 MNHEY, CDR2 SVGAGI.

This sequence joins TRBV30 and TRBJ2-1, with D perhaps being TRBD1 or TRBD2 (5 bases each). V gave up 3 bases and J gave up 5 bases, with 14 bases separating them. Per germline, CDR1 GTSNPN and CDR2 SVGIG (reference sequence). The CDR3 length is 14 residues. Here the CDR3 reads CAWRRDPGDNEQFF. The CDR3 nucleotides read TGTGCCTGGAGACGGGACCCTGGGGACAATGAGCAGTTCTTC.

This clone appeared a few times. The chain carries TRBV7-9 and TRBJ1-5, with unresolved D. The CDR3 extends over 15 amino acids. With 3 bases removed from V and 0 bases from J, the gap between germline ends came to 9 bases. CDR1 is SEHNR, CDR2 FQNEAQ, per germline (reference sequence). The CDR3 nucleotides are TGTGCCAGCAGCTTCGAAACAGATAGCAATCAGCCCCAGCATTTT. Translation: CASSFETDSNQPQHF.

This clone was observed a few times. This chain connects TRBV29-1 to TRBJ2-7; D remains unclear. Germline values: CDR1 SQVTM, CDR2 ANQGSEA. The CDR3 totals 11 residues. The V gene lost 7 bases and the J gene lost 6 bases, with 13 bases spanning the gap. The CDR3 DNA reads TGCAGCGCTGTGTCCCGGGCCGAGCAGTACTTC. Translation: CSAVSRAEQYF.

The genes are TRBV29-1 and TRBJ2-2; no definite D call. The CDR3 totals 12 residues. V lost 8 bases and J lost 1, with 8 bases in between. In germline, CDR1 is SQVTM, CDR2 ANQGSEA. The CDR3 DNA reads TGCAGCATATCACGGAACACCGGGGAGCTGTTTTTT. Translating it yields CSISRNTGELFF.

The chain has TRBV29-1 and TRBJ2-5; D is tentatively TRBD1 or TRBD2 (5 bases each). CDR3 size: 17 residues. V was cut by 4 bases and J by 4 bases, with 25 bases left in between. CDR1 is SQVTM, CDR2 ANQGSEA, per germline. The CDR3: CSVGPPTGTEWGETQYF. The CDR3 region has the DNA TGCAGCGTTGGCCCTCCCACCGGGACGGAATGGGGAGAGACCCAGTACTTC.

The CDR3 DNA sequence: TGCAGCGTTGCTTTAGCGCTGGCCTACAATGAGCAGTTCTTC. Amino acid sequence: CSVALALAYNEQFF. This rearrangement joins TRBV29-1 to TRBJ2-1, with D tentatively TRBD2 (5 bases). Germline CDR1 SQVTM, CDR2 ANQGSEA. V was trimmed by 4 bases and J by 2 bases, leaving 12 bases between them. The CDR3 has 14 amino acids.

Turning to this clone: In the same sample, other DNA sequences code for this CDR3. The J gene is TRBJ2-7, the V gene TRBV29-1; 9 positions match TRBD1. Germline CDR1 reads SQVTM; CDR2 reads ANQGSEA. V was pared by 7 bases and J by 4 bases, with 5 bases of the junction left unmatched. The CDR3 spans 12 residues. CDR3: CSARTGAYEQYF. The DNA for the CDR3 is TGCAGCGCCAGGACAGGGGCGTACGAGCAGTACTTC.

The chain combines TRBV9 with TRBJ1-6; D is unresolved. CDR1 is SGDLS and CDR2 is YYNGEE in the germline V gene. This CDR3 has 12 residues. V lost 3 bases and J lost 11, with 9 bases in between. The CDR3 is CASSGPVTPLHF. The CDR3 DNA follows: TGTGCCAGCAGCGGCCCTGTAACACCCCTCCACTTT.

V and J are TRBV18 and TRBJ2-1, with 10 bases lining up with TRBD2. The CDR3 sequence is 16 residues long. The V gene's germline CDR1 is KGHSH and CDR2 LQKENI. V shed 3 bases, J shed 5 bases, and the junction held 7 bases outside the gene matches. The CDR3 region has the DNA TGTGCCAGCTCACCCCAAAGCGGGAGGGAGAACAATGAGCAGTTCTTC. This encodes CASSPQSGRENNEQFF.

This clone was recorded a few times. V gene TRBV27 combines with J gene TRBJ1-1; the D gene is possibly TRBD1 (5 bases). Germline V lookup: CDR1 MNHEY, CDR2 SMNVEV (reference sequence). The CDR3 runs 18 residues. V was shortened by 0 bases and J by 2 bases, with 19 bases between the two germline ends. The CDR3 DNA reads as TGTGCCAGCAGTTTATCCCCACTCCACGACGGGGCCAACACTGAAGCTTTCTTT. As protein: CASSLSPLHDGANTEAFF.